These 9 T cell receptor beta chains were all obtained from the same sample, sequenced in a study of blood T cell repertoires in COVID-19. The assay was immunoSEQ multiplex PCR, and TCRdb's table has in-frame clones only and misses some. Among about 670,000 clones listed, just under 90% were seen once. The sequencing sample was made of peripheral blood. The receptors shown here come from a woman under 30 with acute or convalescent COVID-19.

The chain employs TRBV2 and TRBJ1-4, with a weak D call TRBD1 (6 bases). Trimming removed 1 base at V and 6 bases at J, with 9 bases between. The CDR3 totals 14 residues. Germline lookup yields CDR1 SNHLY and CDR2 FYNNEI. CDR3 sequence: CASSEGAGDEKLFF. The DNA for the CDR3 is TGTGCCAGCAGTGAAGGGGCAGGGGATGAAAAACTGTTTTTT.

The chain employs TRBV6-6 and TRBJ2-1, with 10 positions matching TRBD1. The V and J ends lost 6 bases and 9 bases, in that order; junction bases with no gene match: 11. The CDR3 covers 15 residues. Germline CDR1 is MNHNY and CDR2 is SVGAGI (reference sequence). CDR3 in DNA: TGTGCCAGCAGGAACCGGGACAGGGGAGTCATTGAGCAGTTCTTC. Amino acids: CASRNRDRGVIEQFF.

There are a few counts of this clone. The chain links TRBV4-2 to TRBJ1-1, with 7 bases fitting TRBD1. Unmatched junction bases numbered 10, after V lost 1 base and J lost 2 bases. The CDR3 has 17 amino acids. Germline V lookup: CDR1 LGHNA, CDR2 YNFKEQ. The CDR3 protein is CASSQGPVTGLNTEAFF. The DNA of the CDR3 is TGTGCCAGCAGCCAAGGCCCCGTGACAGGGCTTAACACTGAAGCTTTCTTT.

The V call is TRBV24-1, the J call TRBJ2-3, with TRBD1 matching over 8 bases. This CDR3 is built from 14 residues. Trimming removed 8 bases from V and 4 bases from J; junction bases left unmatched: 7. Germline V lookup: CDR1 KGHDR, CDR2 SFDVKD. The CDR3 spells CATNGQGSSDTQYF. The CDR3 DNA reads as TGTGCCACCAACGGACAGGGAAGCTCAGATACGCAGTATTTT.

The genes are TRBV27 and TRBJ1-1; D call uncertain. Germline V gene lookup returns CDR1 MNHEY and CDR2 SMNVEV (reference sequence). V was clipped by 7 bases and J by 0 bases, with 12 bases between them. There are 14 residues in the CDR3. CDR3: CASTDTALNTEAFF. The CDR3 DNA sequence: TGTGCCAGCACCGACACCGCCTTGAACACTGAAGCTTTCTTT.

The V gene is TRBV6-5, the J gene TRBJ2-3; no clear D gene. V was clipped by 6 bases and J by 5 bases, with 15 bases between them. The CDR3 sequence is 14 residues long. Germline CDR1 reads MNHEY; CDR2 reads SVGAGI. The CDR3 spells CASRRHGSGDTQYF. In DNA, the CDR3 is TGTGCCAGCAGGCGACACGGTTCAGGAGATACGCAGTATTTT.

This chain connects TRBV27 to TRBJ2-4, with 8 bases lining up with TRBD2. The V segment lost 11 bases and the J segment 1 base; nucleotides outside the gene matches: 10. In germline, CDR1 is MNHEY, CDR2 SMNVEV (reference sequence). CDR3 length: 15 amino acids. The CDR3 sequence is CASTIPGGAKNIQYF. The CDR3 DNA is TGTGCCTCGACTATTCCGGGGGGGGCCAAAAACATTCAGTACTTC.

The chain employs TRBV6-5 and TRBJ1-3, with TRBD1 matching over 7 bases. The ends lost 2 bases at V and 8 bases at J; junction bases unmatched: 6. The CDR3 consists of 14 residues. In germline, CDR1 is MNHEY, CDR2 SVGAGI. This CDR3 is CASSYGQGGYTIYF. DNA for the CDR3: TGTGCCAGCAGTTACGGTCAGGGGGGTTACACCATATATTTT.

The rearrangement uses TRBV14 and TRBJ1-1, with D possibly matching TRBD1 (5 bases). The germline V gene has CDR1 SGHDN and CDR2 FVKESK. The CDR3 runs 16 residues. The germline V and J ends were trimmed by 4 bases and 5 bases, with 20 bases remaining between them. CDR3 protein: CASSPDTRDLGTEAFF. CDR3 sequence (DNA): TGTGCCAGCAGCCCAGATACCAGGGATTTGGGGACTGAAGCTTTCTTT.